Following are 9 T cell receptor beta chains from one sample sequenced in a study of blood T cell repertoires in COVID-19. TCRdb's copy holds only in-frame clones and misses some; the assay was immunoSEQ multiplex PCR. The repertoire holds about 190,000 clones, with 70% to 85% as singletons. What was sequenced was PBMCs or T cells enriched from blood (not recorded which). Receptors originate from a woman aged 25 to 45 who had recovered from COVID-19.

This clone was counted a single time. For the CDR3, the DNA is TGTGCCAGCGGAACCCCCGAGGAGGTGGAGTACGAGCAGTACTTC. As protein: CASGTPEEVEYEQYF. The chain combines TRBV7-9 with TRBJ2-7; D perhaps matches TRBD2 (5 bases). The germline V and J ends were trimmed by 8 bases and 4 bases, with 21 bases remaining between them. CDR3 length: 15 residues. Germline CDR1 and CDR2: SEHNR and FQNEAQ (reference sequence).

The chain recombines TRBV28 with TRBJ1-1; a weak D match, TRBD1 (5 bases). This CDR3 is 15 amino acids long. V lost 6 bases and J lost 3, with 17 bases in between. Germline values: CDR1 MDHEN, CDR2 SYDVKM. DNA of the CDR3: TGTGCCAGCAGCTATACCGGGACTCTAGACACTGAAGCTTTCTTT. It translates to CASSYTGTLDTEAFF.

Notes on this clone: A read error may produce the germline difference seen at one junction end. The rearrangement joins TRBV7-8 to TRBJ2-1; TRBD1 agrees at 7 bases. The CDR3 runs to 21 residues. CDR1 SGHVS and CDR2 FQNEAQ come from the germline V gene. The DNA of the CDR3 is TGTGCCAGCAACTTAGAAGTTTTAATCTCGACAGGGCCTTATACGGGAAATGAGCAGTTCTTC. Translated: CASNLEVLISTGPYTGNEQFF.

The genes are TRBV12-3 or TRBV12-4 and TRBJ1-2; D gene unclear. CDR3 length equals 13 residues. The germline V and J ends were trimmed by 1 base and 6 bases, with 9 bases remaining between them. CDR3 protein: CASSLVQRNGYTF. The CDR3 DNA follows: TGTGCCAGCAGTTTAGTCCAGCGGAATGGCTACACCTTC.

This sequence joins TRBV7-2 and TRBJ2-2, with D tentatively TRBD1 (5 bases). This CDR3 is built from 14 residues. CDR1 SGHTA and CDR2 FQGNSA come from the germline V gene. Trimming stripped 5 bases from V and 4 bases from J, with 11 bases between. As DNA, the CDR3 is TGTGCCAGCAGCCCTCGACAGTCCACCGGGGAGCTGTTTTTT. Protein sequence: CASSPRQSTGELFF.

The V gene is TRBV7-2, the J gene TRBJ2-1; D possibly corresponds to TRBD2 (7 bases). CDR3 size: 16 residues. V was clipped by 5 bases and J by 4 bases, with 18 bases between them. The germline V gene encodes CDR1 SGHTA and CDR2 FQGNSA. CDR3 residues: CASSPWGGRGYNEQFF. The CDR3 DNA sequence: TGTGCCAGCAGCCCTTGGGGGGGCAGGGGTTACAATGAGCAGTTCTTC.

This chain joins TRBV3-1 (or the pseudogene TRBV3-2) and TRBJ2-5; a possible D gene is TRBD2 (6 bases). Germline V CDR1 and CDR2: LGHDT, YNNKEL (reference sequence). V was shortened by 1 base and J by 1 base, with 10 bases between the two germline ends. The CDR3 length is 15 residues. CDR3 nucleotide sequence: TGTGCCAGCAGCCAAGGAGAGGGACTCCAAGAGACCCAGTACTTC. It encodes CASSQGEGLQETQYF.

This chain links TRBV3-1 (or the pseudogene TRBV3-2) with TRBJ1-4; unclear D gene. Germline V gene sequence: CDR1 LGHDT, CDR2 YNNKEL (reference sequence). Trimming cost V 1 base and J 5 bases, with 5 bases left between them. The CDR3 covers 13 residues. The CDR3 coding sequence is TGTGCCAGCAGCCAAGCGGGGAATGAAAAACTGTTTTTT. As protein: CASSQAGNEKLFF.

This rearrangement joins TRBV20-1 to TRBJ1-1; unclear D gene. Germline assignment: CDR1 DFQATT and CDR2 SNEGSKA (reference sequence). V gave up 1 base and J gave up 8 bases, with 5 bases separating them. The CDR3 spans 10 residues. CDR3 loop: CSARAGEAFF. The CDR3 DNA reads TGCAGTGCTAGAGCGGGAGAAGCTTTCTTT.